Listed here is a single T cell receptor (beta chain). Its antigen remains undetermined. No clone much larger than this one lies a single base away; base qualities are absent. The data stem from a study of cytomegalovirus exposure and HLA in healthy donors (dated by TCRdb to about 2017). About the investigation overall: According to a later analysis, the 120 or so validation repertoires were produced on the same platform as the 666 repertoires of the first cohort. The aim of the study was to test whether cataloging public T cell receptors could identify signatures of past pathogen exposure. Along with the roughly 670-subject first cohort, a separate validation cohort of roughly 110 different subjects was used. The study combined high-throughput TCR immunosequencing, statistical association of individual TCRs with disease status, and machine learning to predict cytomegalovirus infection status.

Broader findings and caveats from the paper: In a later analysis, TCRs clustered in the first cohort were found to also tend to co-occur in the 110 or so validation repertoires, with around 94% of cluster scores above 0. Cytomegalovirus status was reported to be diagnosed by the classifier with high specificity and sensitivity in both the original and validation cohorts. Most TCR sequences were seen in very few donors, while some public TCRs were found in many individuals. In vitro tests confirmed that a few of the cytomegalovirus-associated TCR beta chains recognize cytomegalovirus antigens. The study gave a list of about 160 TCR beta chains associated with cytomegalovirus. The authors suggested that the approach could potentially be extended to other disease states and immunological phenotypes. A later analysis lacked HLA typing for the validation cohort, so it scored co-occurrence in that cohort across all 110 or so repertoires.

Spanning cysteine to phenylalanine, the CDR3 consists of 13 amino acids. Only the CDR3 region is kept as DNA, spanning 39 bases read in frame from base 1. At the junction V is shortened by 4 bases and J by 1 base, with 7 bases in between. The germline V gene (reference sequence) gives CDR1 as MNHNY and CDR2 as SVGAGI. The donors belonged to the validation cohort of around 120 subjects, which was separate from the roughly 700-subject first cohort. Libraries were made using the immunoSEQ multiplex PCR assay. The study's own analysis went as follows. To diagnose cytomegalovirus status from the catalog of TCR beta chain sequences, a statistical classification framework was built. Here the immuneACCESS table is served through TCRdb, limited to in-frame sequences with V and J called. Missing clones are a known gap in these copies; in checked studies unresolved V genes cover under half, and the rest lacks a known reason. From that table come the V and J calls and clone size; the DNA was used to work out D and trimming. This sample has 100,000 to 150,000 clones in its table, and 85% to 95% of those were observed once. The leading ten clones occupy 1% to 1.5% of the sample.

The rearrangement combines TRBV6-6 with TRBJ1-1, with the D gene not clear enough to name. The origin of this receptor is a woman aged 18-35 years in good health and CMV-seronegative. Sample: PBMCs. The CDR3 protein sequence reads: CASSFYWNTEAFF. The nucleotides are TGTGCCAGCAGTTTTTATTGGAACACTGAAGCTTTCTTT.